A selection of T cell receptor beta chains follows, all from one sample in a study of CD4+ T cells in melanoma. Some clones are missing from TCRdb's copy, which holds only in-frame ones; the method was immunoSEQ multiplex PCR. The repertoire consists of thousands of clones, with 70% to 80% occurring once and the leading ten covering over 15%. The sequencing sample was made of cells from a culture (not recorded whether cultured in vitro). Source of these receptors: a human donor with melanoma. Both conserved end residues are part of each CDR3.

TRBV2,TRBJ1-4,CASGTGGATTNEKLFF
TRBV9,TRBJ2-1,CASSPRPPHLWGEQFF
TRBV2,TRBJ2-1,CASRGTSGGSSSYNEQFF
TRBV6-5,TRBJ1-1,CASSYYQGGEAFF
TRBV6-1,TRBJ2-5,CASSPGVGGRETQYF
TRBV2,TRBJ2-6,CASSVGLRRTDTSGANVLTF
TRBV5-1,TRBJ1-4,CASSINREGGEKLFF
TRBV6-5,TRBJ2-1,CASSIQRSSYNEQFF
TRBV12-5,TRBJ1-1,CASGADRYTEAFF
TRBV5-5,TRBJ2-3,CASSLAGKDTQYF
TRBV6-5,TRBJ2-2,CASMRLTGELFF
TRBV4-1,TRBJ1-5,CASSQESATAGNQPQHF
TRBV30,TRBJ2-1,CAWSPAFEQFF
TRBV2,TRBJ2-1,CASSGTGGGEQFF
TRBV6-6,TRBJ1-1,CASSFGQGRTEAFF
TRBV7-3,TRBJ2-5,CASSPRTGKAGQETQYF
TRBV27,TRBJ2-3,CASSWGGPTDTQYF
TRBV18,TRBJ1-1,CASSPPQGRKDTEAFF
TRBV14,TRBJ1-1,CASSQQNTEAFF
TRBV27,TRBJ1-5,CASSFYRGNQPQHF
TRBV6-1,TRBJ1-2,CATLPSGRNYGYTF
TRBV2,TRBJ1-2,CASSEWRGRLNYGYTF
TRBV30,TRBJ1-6,CAWSDGQSYNSPLHF
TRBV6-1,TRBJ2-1,CASSEVWGNEQFF
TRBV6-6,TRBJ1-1,CASSRQGNTEAFF
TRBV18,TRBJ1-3,CASSDGTGNTIYF
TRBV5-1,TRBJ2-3,CASPDDDTQYF
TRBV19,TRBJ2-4,CASSIDLIQYF
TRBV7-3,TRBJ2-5,CASSADGTAQETQYF